These 25 T cell receptor beta chains originate from one sample sequenced in a study of shared clonotypes between healthy human individuals. Generated by immunoSEQ multiplex PCR, the TCRdb table keeps only in-frame clones and is missing some. The data show more than 2 million clones, roughly 94% seen once. Material for sequencing was naive CD4+ T cells sorted from blood. As to subset: CD45RA+ positively selected. Every receptor here comes from a man aged 18 to 29 in good health.

The chain is built from TRBV5-1 and TRBJ2-7, with D unclear. Germline V lookup: CDR1 SGHRS, CDR2 YFSETQ. V gave up 4 bases and J gave up 7 bases, with 15 bases separating them. The CDR3 runs 13 residues. CDR3 DNA sequence: TGCGCCAGCAGCCCACGGACGGGCGGAGAGCAGTACTTC. This gives the protein CASSPRTGGEQYF.

The rearrangement links TRBV19 to TRBJ1-5; D uncertain. This CDR3 comprises 14 residues. Deletions cut 5 bases from V and 7 bases from J, with 15 bases between. The germline gives CDR1 LNHDA, CDR2 SQIVND (reference sequence). The CDR3 loop is CASSSGQTGQPQHF. The CDR3 nucleotides are TGTGCCAGTAGTTCAGGCCAGACCGGCCAGCCCCAGCATTTT.

As DNA, the CDR3 is TGTGCCACCAGCTCTGGGGGGGCAGGAACCTACGAGCAGTACTTC. Translation: CATSSGGAGTYEQYF. The chain carries TRBV15 and TRBJ2-7; D perhaps matches TRBD2 (7 bases). The V gene lost 5 bases and the J gene lost 2 bases, with 16 bases spanning the gap. Germline V CDR1 and CDR2: LNHNV, YYDKDF (reference sequence). The CDR3 covers 15 residues.

V gene TRBV19 combines with J gene TRBJ1-5; TRBD1 is a possible D gene (6 bases). The CDR3 length is 15 residues. Trimming cost V 6 bases and J 1 base, with 13 bases left between them. Germline loops: CDR1 LNHDA, CDR2 SQIVND (reference sequence). The CDR3 region is CASRTLTGSNQPQHF. In DNA form, the CDR3 reads TGTGCCAGTAGAACCTTGACAGGAAGCAATCAGCCCCAGCATTTT.

Details on this clone: This sample also contains other DNA sequences that code for the same CDR3. V and J are TRBV9 and TRBJ2-1; D is perhaps TRBD2 (5 bases). The germline V gene encodes CDR1 SGDLS and CDR2 YYNGEE. The CDR3 runs to 16 residues. V dropped 0 bases and J dropped 7 bases, with 17 bases sitting between them. CDR3 coding DNA: TGTGCCAGCAGCGTAGCTTACGGAGGTGCACGGAATGAGCAGTTCTTC. This gives the protein CASSVAYGGARNEQFF.

The chain has TRBV18 and TRBJ2-1, with D possibly TRBD1 on 5 matching bases. The CDR3 spans 17 residues. In germline, CDR1 is KGHSH, CDR2 LQKENI. With 2 bases removed from V and 3 bases from J, the gap between germline ends came to 17 bases. CDR3: CASSPTQSRTSYNEQFF. Written as DNA, the CDR3 is TGTGCCAGCTCACCAACTCAAAGCCGGACAAGCTACAATGAGCAGTTCTTC. Looking up the rest from reference TRBV18 and TRBJ2-1 gives the full variable domain: NAGVMQNPRHLVRRRGQEARLRCSPMKGHSHVYWYRQLPEEGLKFMVYLQKENIIDESGMPKERFSAEFPKEGPSILRIQQVVRGDSAAYFCASSPTQSRTSYNEQFFGPGTRLTVL.

V usage is TRBV6-6 and J usage is TRBJ1-5, with 11 bases identical to TRBD1. Germline CDR1 is MNHNY and CDR2 is SVGAGI (reference sequence). The CDR3 length is 15 residues. The junction had 1 base not matched to a gene; V was cut back by 4 bases and J by 2 bases. The CDR3 bases are TGTGCCAGCAGTTGGGGACAGGGGGGCAATCAGCCCCAGCATTTT. It specifies CASSWGQGGNQPQHF.

The chain uses TRBV7-9 and TRBJ2-2; 9 bases match TRBD1. J gave up 4 bases and V 11 bases, and 14 bases lay outside the gene matches. This CDR3 spans 16 amino acids. Germline V gene lookup returns CDR1 SEHNR and CDR2 FQNEAQ (reference sequence). The CDR3 sequence: CAFWTGEVRGTGELFF. CDR3 sequence (DNA): TGTGCCTTCTGGACAGGGGAAGTTCGCGGCACCGGGGAGCTGTTTTTT.

V is TRBV10-3 and J is TRBJ2-7, with TRBD2 matching over 12 bases. J was trimmed by 2 bases and V by 6 bases; bases with no gene match: 8. Per germline, CDR1 ENHRY and CDR2 SYGVKD. The CDR3 sequence is 16 residues long. CDR3 nucleotide sequence: TGTGCCATCAGCCCCCGACTAGCGGGAGAAGCCTACGAGCAGTACTTC. This encodes CAISPRLAGEAYEQYF.

The rearrangement uses TRBV10-3 and TRBJ1-2; 10 bases line up with TRBD1. In germline, CDR1 is ENHRY, CDR2 SYGVKD. The CDR3 length is 15 residues. V dropped 0 bases and J dropped 4; count of bases not matched to a gene: 2. DNA for the CDR3: TGTGCCATCAGTGAGTCGGGACAGGGGCTCTATGGCTACACCTTC. Protein: CAISESGQGLYGYTF.

This clone was seen just once. This chain links TRBV5-1 with TRBJ2-7; D uncertain. Trimming took off 1 base at V and 7 bases at J, with 18 bases between the two ends. Germline assignment: CDR1 SGHRS and CDR2 YFSETQ. CDR3 size: 15 residues. The CDR3 loop is CASSLMGSVGTEQYF. The CDR3 DNA reads as TGCGCCAGCAGCTTGATGGGCTCCGTGGGAACGGAGCAGTACTTC. The full variable domain, completed using reference TRBV5-1 and TRBJ2-7, is KAGVTQTPRYLIKTRGQQVTLSCSPISGHRSVSWYQQTPGQGLQFLFEYFSETQRNKGNFPGRFSGRQFSNSRSEMNVSTLELGDSALYLCASSLMGSVGTEQYFGPGTRLTVT.

Comment on this clone: The sample holds other DNA sequences that translate to the same CDR3. The rearrangement links TRBV10-1 to TRBJ2-7; D may match TRBD1 or TRBD2 (5 bases each). Trimming stripped 6 bases from V and 0 bases from J, with 12 bases between. Per germline, CDR1 WNHNN and CDR2 SYGVQD (reference sequence). The length of the CDR3 is 14 residues. The CDR3 spells CASSEGTASYEQYF. DNA for the CDR3: TGCGCCAGCAGCGAGGGGACGGCCTCCTACGAGCAGTACTTC.

The chain carries TRBV15 and TRBJ2-7, with D perhaps matching TRBD1 (5 bases). The germline V and J ends were trimmed by 0 bases and 2 bases, with 14 bases remaining between them. This CDR3 contains 16 residues. CDR1 and CDR2 from the germline V gene are LNHNV and YYDKDF (reference sequence). The CDR3 protein is CATSREPGAEPYEQYF. For the CDR3, the DNA is TGTGCCACCAGCAGAGAGCCTGGGGCAGAGCCCTACGAGCAGTACTTC.

This clone was seen many times. The chain's CDR3 is CASSPPAGYTGELFF. CDR3 coding DNA: TGTGCCAGCAGCCCGCCTGCTGGGTACACCGGGGAGCTGTTTTTT. The chain uses TRBV9 and TRBJ2-2, with D unresolved. The V and J ends lost 4 bases and 3 bases respectively, with 13 bases between them. Germline assignment: CDR1 SGDLS and CDR2 YYNGEE. This CDR3 comprises 15 residues.

The V and J genes are TRBV12-5 and TRBJ2-4, with 8 bases matching TRBD1. The CDR3 is 14 amino acids. The germline gives CDR1 LGHNT, CDR2 FRNRAP. The ends lost 4 bases at V and 7 bases at J; junction bases unmatched: 6. CDR3 bases: TGTGCTAGTGGTTCCGGGACAGGAATTAACATTCAGTACTTC. Translated: CASGSGTGINIQYF.

The chain links TRBV28 to TRBJ2-7; the D gene is possibly TRBD1 (8 bases). Germline V gives CDR1 MDHEN, CDR2 SYDVKM. CDR3 size: 14 residues. Trimming stripped 8 bases from V and 2 bases from J, with 16 bases between. The CDR3 DNA is TGTGCCAGCCTCTCACAGGGGGGGACCTACGAGCAGTACTTC. It translates to CASLSQGGTYEQYF.

Regarding this clone: This same CDR3 is encoded by further DNA sequences in the sample. The chain has TRBV29-1 and TRBJ2-1, with a tentative D call TRBD1 (5 bases). The CDR3 covers 12 residues. The V end lost 5 bases, the J end lost 3 bases, and 8 bases lay between the germline ends. The germline V gene has CDR1 SQVTM and CDR2 ANQGSEA. The CDR3 loop reads CSVRTSYNEQFF. The CDR3 DNA reads as TGCAGCGTTAGGACAAGCTACAATGAGCAGTTCTTC.

This chain joins TRBV28 and TRBJ1-3, with TRBD1 as a possible D gene (6 bases). V lost 6 bases and J 0 bases, leaving 12 bases between the germline ends. Germline values: CDR1 MDHEN, CDR2 SYDVKM. The CDR3 is 15 residues long. The CDR3 DNA reads as TGTGCCAGCAGACCCGGACAGACCTCTGGAAACACCATATATTTT. Amino acids: CASRPGQTSGNTIYF.

This sequence joins TRBV5-1 and TRBJ2-5; D is ambiguous. The CDR3 is 15 residues long. Trimming shortened V by 1 base and J by 2 bases, and 12 bases separated the two germline ends. Germline V gene lookup returns CDR1 SGHRS and CDR2 YFSETQ. The CDR3 sequence: CASSLFLGPQETQYF. The CDR3 coding sequence is TGCGCCAGCAGCTTGTTCCTCGGGCCACAAGAGACCCAGTACTTC. Combining the CDR3 with reference TRBV5-1 and TRBJ2-5 gives the whole variable domain KAGVTQTPRYLIKTRGQQVTLSCSPISGHRSVSWYQQTPGQGLQFLFEYFSETQRNKGNFPGRFSGRQFSNSRSEMNVSTLELGDSALYLCASSLFLGPQETQYFGPGTRLLVL.

The chain couples TRBV18 to TRBJ2-7; D is ambiguous. The germline V gene has CDR1 KGHSH and CDR2 LQKENI. The CDR3 consists of 11 residues. V was shortened by 6 bases and J by 3 bases, with 6 bases between the two germline ends. In DNA form, the CDR3 reads TGTGCCAGCTCCGAACGCTACGAGCAGTACTTC. Its protein product is CASSERYEQYF. Filled out from reference TRBV18 and TRBJ2-7, the complete variable domain reads NAGVMQNPRHLVRRRGQEARLRCSPMKGHSHVYWYRQLPEEGLKFMVYLQKENIIDESGMPKERFSAEFPKEGPSILRIQQVVRGDSAAYFCASSERYEQYFGPGTRLTVT.

This chain links TRBV7-2 with TRBJ1-1; D is uncertain. Germline assignment: CDR1 SGHTA and CDR2 FQGNSA. With 5 bases removed from V and 1 base from J, the gap between germline ends came to 8 bases. This CDR3 contains 13 residues. The CDR3 DNA follows: TGTGCCAGCAGCCAACAGTGGAACACTGAAGCTTTCTTT. It encodes CASSQQWNTEAFF.

This chain joins TRBV7-3 and TRBJ1-6, with D possibly being TRBD1 (5 bases). Germline V gene sequence: CDR1 SGHTA, CDR2 FQGTGA. Trimming cost V 4 bases and J 0 bases, with 7 bases left between them. The CDR3 is made up of 15 amino acids. CDR3 sequence (DNA): TGTGCCAGCAGCTCAGGGAGCTCCTATAATTCACCCCTCCACTTT. This gives the protein CASSSGSSYNSPLHF.

This clone appeared a single time. This chain connects TRBV4-1 to TRBJ1-3; a possible D gene is TRBD1 (5 bases). V dropped 0 bases and J dropped 2 bases, with 11 bases sitting between them. Germline V gene sequence: CDR1 MGHRA, CDR2 YSYEKL. CDR3 length: 16 amino acids. As DNA, the CDR3 is TGCGCCAGCAGCCAAGATTTTGAAGGGGCTGGAAACACCATATATTTT. Translated, it gives CASSQDFEGAGNTIYF.

The rearrangement joins TRBV5-1 to TRBJ1-6; TRBD1 matches 7 bases. Per the germline V gene, CDR1 is SGHRS and CDR2 is YFSETQ. CDR3 length equals 14 residues. Trimming cost V 4 bases and J 5 bases; bases outside gene matches: 3. CDR3 amino acids: CASSQGQDNSPLHF. The DNA of the CDR3 is TGCGCCAGCAGCCAAGGACAGGATAATTCACCCCTCCACTTT. Filled out from reference TRBV5-1 and TRBJ1-6, the complete variable domain reads KAGVTQTPRYLIKTRGQQVTLSCSPISGHRSVSWYQQTPGQGLQFLFEYFSETQRNKGNFPGRFSGRQFSNSRSEMNVSTLELGDSALYLCASSQGQDNSPLHFGNGTRLTVT.

The chain carries TRBV6-1 and TRBJ2-3; TRBD1 matches at 9 bases. The CDR3 consists of 15 residues. V dropped 3 bases and J dropped 2; count of bases not matched to a gene: 3. Germline lookup yields CDR1 MNHNS and CDR2 SASEGT. The CDR3 bases are TGTGCCAGCAGTGATGGACAGGGGCACACAGATACGCAGTATTTT. Translation gives CASSDGQGHTDTQYF.